Listed below are T cell receptor beta chains from one sample, sequenced in a study of shared clonotypes between healthy human individuals. Only in-frame clones appear in the TCRdb table, and some are missing; sequencing was by immunoSEQ multiplex PCR. Of millions of clones in the sample, roughly 93% were seen once. Material for sequencing was naive CD4+ T cells from PBMCs. The source is a man in his late teens or twenties in good health. Some clones in this sample may be carry-over from other donors' samples. Both conserved end residues are part of each CDR3. Not every row has a clone size; where given, it reads once, few, many or a size class.

TRBV6-6	TRBJ2-3	NA	CASNDRPTDTQYF
TRBV4-1	TRBJ1-5	few	CASSRGTEDNQPQHF
TRBV28	TRBJ1-4	once	CASSFIEGREKLFF
TRBV29-1	TRBJ1-2	NA	CSVFGGYGYTF
TRBV7-2	TRBJ1-5	once	CASSLVTGIHQPQHF
TRBV19	TRBJ2-1	NA	CASRKGLAGVDEQFF
TRBV14	TRBJ1-2	NA	CASSRGGRGYGYTF
TRBV13	TRBJ2-7	NA	CASRYSSGRSYEQYF
TRBV7-3	TRBJ2-2	NA	CASSLGTSGNTGELFF
TRBV7-9	TRBJ2-7	NA	CASSLQTGGVEQYF
TRBV25-1	TRBJ2-1	once	CASSEPGVHNEQFF
TRBV5-1	TRBJ2-3	NA	CASSGGQGGTDTQYF
TRBV6-6	TRBJ1-1	NA	CASSNRQGRTEAFF
TRBV2	TRBJ2-7	few	CASSDSGQGYEQYF
TRBV7-9	TRBJ2-1	NA	CASSYTINPYNEQFF
TRBV18	TRBJ2-1	NA	CASSPTAGGYNEQFF
TRBV14	TRBJ1-1	NA	CASSQRILEGSTEAFF
TRBV14	TRBJ2-1	NA	CASSQDRVSEQFF
TRBV6-6	TRBJ1-2	NA	CASSYSKHTF
TRBV30	TRBJ1-5	NA	CAWSPGRSSNQPQHF
TRBV18	TRBJ2-1	NA	CASSEHPGQGRNEQFF
TRBV5-1	TRBJ2-5	few	CASSLGVQETQYF
TRBV5-4	TRBJ2-5	few	CASSLYQETQYF
TRBV28	TRBJ1-2	NA	CASSSGGLGQGVYGYTF
TRBV9	TRBJ2-5	once	CASSVAGAPSPQETQYF
TRBV7-2	TRBJ2-3	NA	CASSEGGGRGDTQYF
TRBV7-6	TRBJ2-7	NA	CASSPGGHSHEQYF
TRBV7-9	TRBJ2-7	few	CASSTRDSHYEQYF
TRBV2	TRBJ1-4	once	CASSVQRINEKLFF
TRBV7-2	TRBJ1-1	once	CASSLVGGGTEAFF
TRBV28	TRBJ1-5	NA	CASGYNVNQPQHF
TRBV2	TRBJ1-4	NA	CASSPGQGPEKLFF
TRBV5-5	TRBJ2-7	NA	CASRLRTGGYEQYF
TRBV5-4	TRBJ2-2	NA	CASSPLGGLTGELFF
TRBV11-2	TRBJ2-2	NA	CASSFDRWAGELFF
TRBV2	TRBJ1-5	few	CASSEESGQHF
TRBV5-1	TRBJ2-7	once	CASSSSGSSYEQYF
TRBV28	TRBJ1-2	NA	CASSLGGDSHYGYTF